The rows below give T cell receptor beta chains drawn from one sample of a study of regulatory T cells in long-lasting Graves disease. TCRdb reanalysed the multiplex PCR reads using MiXCR and keeps one entry per CDR3 protein. Seen here are 650,000 to 850,000 distinct CDR3 sequences, roughly 30% observed once, and the top ten hold about 40%. The sample in question was peripheral blood mononuclear cells (PBMCs), obtained when the disease was refractory, from a patient treated with antithyroid drugs. These receptors all stem from a female donor with Graves disease. The CDR3 runs from the conserved cysteine through the conserved F or W. A D gene is named only where the DNA matches it firmly. Size is stated for part of the rows, as once, few or many counts, or as a class when the clone is expanded.

j_call	clone_size	d_call	v_call	cdr3_nt	cdr3_aa
TRBJ2-4	few	TRBD1	TRBV20-1	TGCAGTGCTACGACAGGGCCCCAGTACTTC	CSATTGPQYF
TRBJ1-1	many	.	TRBV11-2	TGTGCCAGCAGCTCGGCCGGAGGGGTTCACACTGAAGCTTTCTTT	CASSSAGGVHTEAFF
TRBJ2-7	few	.	TRBV7-9	TGTGCCAGCAACCTTCGCGCAGGGCCACTCTACGATAGGGAGCAGTACTTC	CASNLRAGPLYDREQYF
TRBJ1-5	.	.	TRBV19	TGTGCCAGTAGTATAGGCCGTAGTAGCGGATCCAATCAGCCCCAGCATTTT	CASSIGRSSGSNQPQHF
TRBJ2-2	.	.	TRBV2	TGTGCCAGCAGTGAAATTGGGCGGGCCACACTTCTCACCGGGGAGCTGTTTTTT	CASSEIGRATLLTGELFF
TRBJ2-6	.	.	TRBV2	TGTGCCAGCAGCAAGGACGGCCGAAGGGCCAACGTCCTGACTTTC	CASSKDGRRANVLTF
TRBJ1-1	many	TRBD1	TRBV2	TGTGCCAGCAGGTCACTCAGGGGGGACACTGAAGCTTTCTTT	CASRSLRGDTEAFF
TRBJ1-3	few	.	TRBV6-2/TRBV6-3	TGTGCCAGCAGTCAAATCTCTGGAAACACCATATATTTT	CASSQISGNTIYF
TRBJ1-4	few	TRBD1	TRBV28	TGTGCCAGCAGTTTGGGGCCGACAGGGGGGAGTAATGAAAAACTGTTTTTT	CASSLGPTGGSNEKLFF
TRBJ1-6	.	.	TRBV28	TGTGCCAGCAGACCCAGAGAGAATAATTCACCCCTCCACTTT	CASRPRENNSPLHF
TRBJ1-5	many	.	TRBV2	TGTGCCAGCAGTGAGTCAAGGTATAGCAATCAGCCCCAGCATTTT	CASSESRYSNQPQHF
TRBJ2-2	.	.	TRBV11-3	TGTGCCAGCAGCCCCGGCGGGGTAGGGGAGCTGTTTTTT	CASSPGGVGELFF
TRBJ1-4	.	.	TRBV5-1	TGCGCCAGCAGCCCGGAGGGGCGCCGGGATGAAAAACTGTTTTTT	CASSPEGRRDEKLFF
TRBJ1-1	.	.	TRBV29-1	TGCAGCGTTGTGGGATCCCTCACTGAAGCTTTCTTT	CSVVGSLTEAFF
TRBJ2-6	.	.	TRBV20-1	TGCAGTGCGAGGAGCGGTGTTGGGGCCAACGTCCTGACTTTC	CSARSGVGANVLTF
TRBJ1-6	many	.	TRBV6-5	TGTGCCAGCAGTTTAACAGGGAATTCACCCCTCCACTTT	CASSLTGNSPLHF
TRBJ2-7	few	TRBD2	TRBV7-9	TGTGCCAGCAGCTTAAACCCGAGCGGGACCTACGAGCAGTACTTC	CASSLNPSGTYEQYF
TRBJ2-5	.	.	TRBV6-2/TRBV6-3	TGTGCCAGCAGTTACTCGATTCCCGGGGAGACCCAGTACTTC	CASSYSIPGETQYF
TRBJ2-5	.	.	TRBV29-1	TGCAGCGTTGAGGCTAGCGCAGAAGAGACCCAGTACTTC	CSVEASAEETQYF
TRBJ2-5	many	.	TRBV20-1	TGCAGTGCTAGTCGGCCAGGGGTGGAGACCCAGTACTTC	CSASRPGVETQYF
TRBJ2-7	few	.	TRBV19	TGTGCCAGTAGTACCAGGACAGGGTTCACTAGCGGACCTACGCTGGAGCAGTACTTC	CASSTRTGFTSGPTLEQYF
TRBJ1-2	.	.	TRBV6-1	TGTGCCAGTGGTGAGGGGGTCGGCTACACCTTC	CASGEGVGYTF
TRBJ2-5	.	.	TRBV19	TGTGCCAGTAGTCCTACAGGGAGTTTAGAGACCCAGTACTTC	CASSPTGSLETQYF
TRBJ2-3	.	.	TRBV9	TGTGCCAGCAGCGAGGAGGGACGCACAGATACGCAGTATTTT	CASSEEGRTDTQYF
TRBJ2-1	few	TRBD1	TRBV11-1	TGTGCCAGCAGCTTCCCGGACAGGGGTGGGAATGAGCAGTTCTTC	CASSFPDRGGNEQFF